Shown below are 26 T cell receptor beta chains from a single sample sequenced in a study of read filtering for tumor transcriptome and immune sequencing. Molecular barcoded adaptors covering alpha/delta and beta/gamma chains were used on roughly 400 ng RNA. TCRdb itself ran the reads through MiXCR, one entry per CDR3 protein. The sample lists 25,000 to 35,000 distinct CDR3 sequences, 18% occurring once. The sequencing input was a population of CD138-negative cells sorted from bone marrow. These receptors all come from a donor aged 40 or over with multiple myeloma.

This clonotype was seen at least ten times. The chain carries TRBV12-3 or TRBV12-4 and TRBJ2-1, with no clear D. The V end lost 3 bases, the J end lost 0 bases, and 9 bases lay between the germline ends. The CDR3 loop spans 15 amino acids. Written as DNA, the CDR3 is TGTGCCAGCAGTTTCCCTTCGAGCTCCTACAATGAGCAGTTCTTC. This codes for CASSFPSSSYNEQFF.

This clonotype was counted only a few times. V usage is TRBV19 and J usage is TRBJ2-3; 7 bases agree with TRBD1. This CDR3 contains 14 residues. J was trimmed by 0 bases and V by 6 bases; bases with no gene match: 3. The germline gives CDR1 LNHDA, CDR2 SQIVND (reference sequence). CDR3 region: CASSGQASTDTQYF. CDR3 sequence (DNA): TGTGCCAGTAGCGGACAGGCGAGCACAGATACGCAGTATTTT. The full variable domain, its missing parts supplied by reference TRBV19 and TRBJ2-3, is DGGITQSPKYLFRKEGQNVTLSCEQNLNHDAMYWYRQDPGQGLRLIYYSQIVNDFQKGDIAEGYSVSREKKESFPLTVTSAQKNPTAFYLCASSGQASTDTQYFGPGTRLTVL.

Of note for this clonotype: This could be a read error, since a much larger clone is one nucleotide away. V gene TRBV18 combines with J gene TRBJ1-5, with D uncertain. CDR1 is KGHSH, CDR2 LQKENI, per germline. CDR3 length: 13 amino acids. The CDR3 sequence: CASSLELDQPQRF. The CDR3 DNA reads TGTGCCAGCTCACTGGAGCTAGATCAGCCCCAGCGTTTT.

This clonotype was observed many times. The chain joins TRBV29-1 to TRBJ2-5; D possibly matches TRBD1 or TRBD2 (5 bases each). Germline-derived CDR1 and CDR2 are SQVTM and ANQGSEA. This CDR3 comprises 14 residues. V lost 5 bases and J lost 7, with 20 bases in between. CDR3 coding DNA: TGCAGCGTTAGCTTTTATGGGGGTTCGAGGACCCAGTACTTC. Residues: CSVSFYGGSRTQYF.

At least ten counts were recorded for this clonotype. The chain carries TRBV7-2 and TRBJ2-7; TRBD1 agrees at 8 bases. The junction had 10 bases not matched to a gene; V was cut back by 5 bases and J by 4 bases. This CDR3 has 15 amino acids. Germline V gives CDR1 SGHTA, CDR2 FQGNSA. CDR3 nucleotides: TGTGCCAGCAGCCCACGGGCAGGGGGCGGGTACGAGCAGTACTTC. Its protein product is CASSPRAGGGYEQYF.

This clonotype was counted many times. The V call is TRBV30, the J call TRBJ2-7; D is unresolved. The CDR3 loop spans 11 amino acids. Germline V gene data show CDR1 as GTSNPN and CDR2 as SVGIG (reference sequence). Trimming stripped 0 bases from V and 9 bases from J, with 9 bases between. The CDR3: CAWSVLSTQYF. The CDR3 nucleotides are TGTGCCTGGAGTGTACTGAGTACGCAGTACTTC.

Only a few counts were recorded for this clonotype. The gene calls are TRBV5-1 and TRBJ1-4; D unresolved. The CDR3 sequence is 16 residues long. V was shortened by 4 bases and J by 0 bases, with 13 bases between the two germline ends. The germline CDR1 and CDR2 sequences are SGHRS and YFSETQ. Here the CDR3 reads CASSPGSGATNEKLFF. In DNA, the CDR3 is TGCGCCAGCAGCCCGGGCTCGGGAGCAACTAATGAAAAACTGTTTTTT.

This clonotype was observed at least ten times. This sequence joins TRBV7-8 and TRBJ2-2; D call uncertain. CDR1 SGHVS and CDR2 FQNEAQ come from the germline V gene. The CDR3 has 14 residues. V shed 0 bases and J shed 3 bases, with 5 bases lying between them. For the CDR3, the DNA is TGTGCCAGCAGCTTAGCCCTAGACACCGGGGAGCTGTTTTTT. Residues: CASSLALDTGELFF.

To note about this clonotype: A far larger clone is just one base off, so this is likely a read error. J is TRBJ1-4 and V is TRBV12-3 or TRBV12-4; TRBD2 might be the D (6 bases). The better agreement between TRBJ2-3 and the DNA end casts doubt on the J call. The CDR3 is 14 residues long. CDR3 sequence (DNA): TGTGCCAGCAGTTTAGGGCTAGCGACAGATATGCAGTATTTT. Its protein product is CASSLGLATDMQYF.

As for this clonotype: The CDR3 carries no conserved terminal phenylalanine or tryptophan, so it likely arises from a read error. The J gene is TRBJ2-5, the V gene TRBV18; unclear D gene. The CDR3 has 14 residues. Trimming stripped 8 bases from V and 2 bases from J, with 15 bases between. Germline-derived CDR1 and CDR2 are KGHSH and LQKENI. CDR3 sequence: CASRRMATQETQYI. In nucleotides, the CDR3 is TGTGCCAGCCGCCGAATGGCTACTCAAGAGACCCAGTACATC.

This clonotype appeared many times. The rearrangement links TRBV11-2 to TRBJ2-5; 9 nucleotides agree with TRBD2. Germline V gene sequence: CDR1 SGHAT, CDR2 FQNNGV. This CDR3 has 15 amino acids. The junction had 6 bases not matched to a gene; V was cut back by 1 base and J by 6 bases. CDR3 sequence reads: CASSLGLAAWKTQYF. As DNA, the CDR3 is TGTGCCAGCAGCTTAGGACTAGCGGCCTGGAAGACCCAGTACTTC.

This clonotype has at least ten counts. J is TRBJ1-1 and V is TRBV7-9, with TRBD1 identical over 7 bases. The CDR3 has 15 amino acids. V gave up 0 bases and J gave up 5 bases; unmatched junction bases: 6. CDR1 SEHNR and CDR2 FQNEAQ come from the germline V gene (reference sequence). Written as DNA, the CDR3 is TGTGCCAGCAGCTTAGCCGCCAGGGGGGGTACTGAAGCTTTCTTT. Translation gives CASSLAARGGTEAFF.

Ten or more counts support this clonotype. J is TRBJ2-7 and V is TRBV28; the D is unclear. Germline-derived CDR1 and CDR2 are MDHEN and SYDVKM. This CDR3 contains 12 residues. V was trimmed by 6 bases and J by 4 bases, leaving 10 bases between them. This CDR3 is CASSLRVYEQYF. CDR3 coding DNA: TGTGCCAGCAGCCTGCGCGTATACGAGCAGTACTTC.

This clonotype occurred a few times. V and J are TRBV6-2 or TRBV6-3 and TRBJ2-7; 9 bases are shared with TRBD2. Unmatched junction bases numbered 7, after V lost 6 bases and J lost 7 bases. The CDR3 covers 13 residues. Germline CDR1 is MNHEY and CDR2 is SVGEGT. The CDR3 sequence: CASRDGAGGEQYF. The CDR3 nucleotides are TGTGCCAGCAGAGACGGTGCGGGAGGGGAGCAGTACTTC.

This clonotype was picked up many times. The V and J genes are TRBV6-5 and TRBJ2-6; TRBD2 might be the D (6 bases). The V gene lost 7 bases and the J gene lost 0 bases, with 13 bases spanning the gap. This CDR3 has 16 amino acids. Germline V gene sequence: CDR1 MNHEY, CDR2 SVGAGI. CDR3 DNA: TGTGCCAGCACCGACGGGGGTTACTCTGGGGCCAACGTCCTGACTTTC. Its protein product is CASTDGGYSGANVLTF.

This clonotype was seen ten or more times. This chain connects TRBV6-2 or TRBV6-3 to TRBJ2-1; 8 bases fit TRBD1. The CDR3 loop spans 15 amino acids. CDR1 and CDR2 from the germline V gene are MNHEY and SVGEGT. With 7 bases clipped from V and 4 bases from J, the junction kept 9 bases outside the gene matches. CDR3 bases: TGTGCCAGCACCAAGACAGGGGCTCTATACAATGAGCAGTTCTTC. The encoded protein is CASTKTGALYNEQFF.

This clonotype was seen many times. The chain carries TRBV2 and TRBJ2-1; 11 positions match TRBD2. The CDR3 runs to 16 residues. The germline V gene has CDR1 SNHLY and CDR2 FYNNEI. Unmatched junction bases numbered 7, after V lost 6 bases and J lost 3 bases. CDR3 coding DNA: TGTGCCAGCAGGACTAGCGGGAAAACCGTCTACAATGAGCAGTTCTTC. Its translation: CASRTSGKTVYNEQFF.

In its sample, this clonotype was seen many times. The genes are TRBV6-5 and TRBJ1-1; D remains ambiguous. V was pared by 6 bases and J by 5 bases, with 13 bases between. The CDR3 spans 13 residues. Germline V gives CDR1 MNHEY, CDR2 SVGAGI. The CDR3 here is CASRRASGTEAFF. CDR3 nucleotide sequence: TGTGCCAGCAGGCGGGCCTCCGGAACTGAAGCTTTCTTT.

This clonotype has a single count. The junction and the germline gene differ at one end; a read error may be behind it. The genes are TRBV29-1 and TRBJ2-1; 9 nucleotides match TRBD2. Looked up from germline, CDR1 is SQVTM and CDR2 is ANQGSEA. The CDR3 is made up of 15 amino acids. In DNA form, the CDR3 reads TGCAGTGTTGCGATGACTAGCGGTCTTGACAATGGGCAGTTCTTC. It specifies CSVAMTSGLDNGQFF.

A word on this clonotype: A far larger clone is a single base away, which makes a read error likely. V and J are TRBV5-5 and TRBJ2-1, with D maybe TRBD1 (6 bases). V lost 4 bases and J 9 bases, leaving 14 bases between the germline ends. In germline, CDR1 is SGHKS, CDR2 YYEKEE (reference sequence). This CDR3 is 13 amino acids long. Written as DNA, the CDR3 is TGTGCCAGCAGCCTGGACAGCCACAGTGAGCAGTTCTTC. Residues: CASSLDSHSEQFF.

As for this clonotype: This may arise from a read error, as a much more abundant clone is one base away. CDR3 in DNA: TGCAATGCTAGTTACCGACCTAACTACGAGCAGTACTTC. Translation gives CNASYRPNYEQYF. J is TRBJ2-7 and V is TRBV20-1; D is undetermined. The CDR3 consists of 13 residues. Germline CDR1 is DFQATT and CDR2 is SNEGSKA (reference sequence).

Comment on this clonotype: One end of the junction does not line up with germline, which may come from a read error. The chain combines TRBV4-1 with TRBJ2-1; D is unresolved. Germline-derived CDR1 and CDR2 are MGHRA and YSYEKL. This CDR3 has 15 residues. For the CDR3, the DNA is TGTGCCAGCCGCCAAGTTCGCGTAGCCGTCGATGAGCAGTTCTTC. Translated: CASRQVRVAVDEQFF.

Many counts were recorded for this clonotype. The chain links TRBV18 to TRBJ1-4, with D uncertain. V lost 2 bases and J 6 bases, leaving 13 bases between the germline ends. Germline V gene sequence: CDR1 KGHSH, CDR2 LQKENI. This CDR3 comprises 15 residues. DNA of the CDR3: TGTGCCAGCTCACCAGCGTCAGGCTGGGATGAAAAACTGTTTTTT. Translation gives CASSPASGWDEKLFF.

There are many counts of this clonotype. V usage is TRBV15 and J usage is TRBJ2-5; D tentatively fits TRBD1 or TRBD2 (6 bases each). V gave up 1 base and J gave up 5 bases, with 11 bases separating them. Per germline, CDR1 LNHNV and CDR2 YYDKDF (reference sequence). This CDR3 region has 14 residues. The CDR3, as DNA: TGTGCCACCAGCAGAGTGAGGGGGGAGGAGACCCAGTACTTC. Translated: CATSRVRGEETQYF.

Worth noting for this clonotype: A read error may be the cause here, since a much bigger clone is one base away. The chain joins TRBV30 to TRBJ2-3; 12 bases align to TRBD1. V was clipped by 1 base and J by 3 bases; unmatched bases: 5. Germline-derived CDR1 and CDR2 are GTSNPN and SVGIG (reference sequence). The CDR3 sequence is 16 residues long. This CDR3 reads CAWSDGTGGATDTQYF. The CDR3 bases are TGTGCCTGGAGTGACGGGACAGGGGGCGCGACAGATACGCAGTATTTT.

This chain uses TRBV20-1 with TRBJ1-1; perhaps TRBD1 as D (5 bases). V lost 5 bases and J lost 0, with 13 bases in between. The germline CDR1 and CDR2 sequences are DFQATT and SNEGSKA (reference sequence). The CDR3 covers 14 residues. CDR3 sequence (DNA): TGCAGTGCTCGGAGGGACGAAATGAACACTGAAGCTTTCTTT. It specifies CSARRDEMNTEAFF.